This passage covers 18 T cell receptor beta chains from one sample sequenced in a study of beta chain features in type 1 diabetes. General study results and limits: Moderate yet significant TCRB CDR3 shortening was seen in Type 1 diabetes patients in all four CD4+ subsets.

These receptors have no known antigen. Isolated RNA was reverse transcribed in full, so expressed TCRB transcripts were sequenced. Libraries were prepared by immunoSEQ multiplex PCR; TCRdb keeps only in-frame clonotypes and omits some of them. The sample shows a few hundred thousand clones, roughly a tenth of them seen only once. The sample taken for sequencing was central memory CD4+ T cells from blood. The receptors come from a man younger than 45 with type 1 diabetes.

The sample holds a few counts of this clone. The chain is built from TRBV7-3 and TRBJ2-7; 13 bases map to TRBD2. CDR1 SGHTA and CDR2 FQGTGA come from the germline V gene. V lost 5 bases to trimming and J lost 9 bases; unmatched junction nucleotides: 10. This CDR3 spans 15 amino acids. CDR3 amino acids: CASSPGLAGNLWQYF. The CDR3 region has the DNA TGTGCCAGCAGCCCGGGACTAGCGGGAAACCTTTGGCAGTACTTC.

This clone has a handful of counts. The rearrangement uses TRBV20-1 and TRBJ1-2; D unclear. Trimming took 4 bases from V and 4 from J, leaving 7 bases between them. Germline CDR1 and CDR2: DFQATT and SNEGSKA (reference sequence). This CDR3 is 11 amino acids long. The CDR3 reads CSAIALYGYTF. Written as DNA, the CDR3 is TGCAGTGCTATAGCCCTCTATGGCTACACCTTC.

V gene TRBV7-2 combines with J gene TRBJ1-1; no firm D call. V lost 5 bases and J lost 0, with 10 bases in between. The CDR3 length is 14 residues. Germline-derived CDR1 and CDR2 are SGHTA and FQGNSA. The CDR3: CASSRPPLNTEAFF. The DNA of the CDR3 is TGTGCCAGCAGCCGCCCGCCACTGAACACTGAAGCTTTCTTT.

This clone was counted only a few times. V and J are TRBV7-9 and TRBJ2-5; no reliable D call. TRBJ2-7 matches the DNA end more closely, so the J call is doubtful. Germline V CDR1 and CDR2: SEHNR, FQNEAQ (reference sequence). The CDR3 extends over 12 amino acids. The DNA of the CDR3 is TGTGCCAGCAGCCAGGACGGTTACGAGCAGTACTTC. This sequence encodes CASSQDGYEQYF.

The chain is built from TRBV7-8 and TRBJ2-7, with 9 bases identical to TRBD1. Germline trimming cut 5 bases from V and 5 bases from J; bases unmatched to any gene: 13. CDR1 is SGHVS and CDR2 is FQNEAQ in the germline V gene. The CDR3 consists of 16 residues. The CDR3 DNA sequence: TGTGCCAGCAGCCGGGGATACGGGACAGGGAGCGACGAGCAGTACTTC. Translation gives CASSRGYGTGSDEQYF.

This clone was seen a handful of times. This chain joins TRBV28 and TRBJ2-3; TRBD1 aligns across 9 bases. The length of the CDR3 is 15 residues. Germline CDR1 and CDR2: MDHEN and SYDVKM. Germline trimming cut 6 bases from V and 1 base from J; bases unmatched to any gene: 5. As DNA, the CDR3 is TGTGCCAGCAGGGGGACAGGGACCCGCACAGATACGCAGTATTTT. Translated: CASRGTGTRTDTQYF.

This clone was recorded many times. This chain links TRBV7-9 with TRBJ2-2; D gene ambiguous. The CDR3 runs to 15 residues. Trimming shortened V by 5 bases and J by 5 bases, and 15 bases separated the two germline ends. CDR1 and CDR2 from the germline V gene are SEHNR and FQNEAQ (reference sequence). CDR3 DNA: TGTGCCAGCAGCCTCCTGAAGACGCTAACCGGGGAGCTGTTTTTT. Translating gives CASSLLKTLTGELFF.

This clone was observed a handful of times. The chain employs TRBV5-1 and TRBJ2-3; the D gene is possibly TRBD1 (5 bases). Germline V gene data show CDR1 as SGHRS and CDR2 as YFSETQ. Trimming removed 0 bases from V and 4 bases from J, with 12 bases in between. The CDR3 is 15 amino acids. As DNA, the CDR3 is TGCGCCAGCAGCTTGGCCGGGCAGGGCGCAGATACGCAGTATTTT. Translating gives CASSLAGQGADTQYF.

This clone was observed a handful of times. CDR3 bases: TGCAGTGCTAGTGTGAGCTATGGCTACACCTTC. Residues: CSASVSYGYTF. V usage is TRBV20-1 and J usage is TRBJ1-2; D is ambiguous. V was pared by 3 bases and J by 4 bases, with 6 bases between. The CDR3 length is 11 residues. The germline V gene encodes CDR1 DFQATT and CDR2 SNEGSKA (reference sequence).

The chain carries TRBV7-9 and TRBJ2-5, with D uncertain. The J call may be incorrect, as the DNA end agrees better with TRBJ2-7. Germline-derived CDR1 and CDR2 are SEHNR and FQNEAQ (reference sequence). The CDR3 is made up of 16 amino acids. The CDR3 protein is CASSLSAGPAPYEQYF. DNA of the CDR3: TGTGCCAGCAGCTTAAGTGCAGGACCAGCCCCGTACGAGCAGTACTTC.

This clone showed up many times. One end of the junction is discordant with germline, which a read error may explain. Distinct nucleotide sequences in the sample also encode this CDR3. The chain is built from TRBV7-2 and TRBJ2-1, with no clear D. This CDR3 comprises 16 residues. Germline CDR1 reads SGHTA; CDR2 reads FQGNSA. DNA of the CDR3: TGCGCCAGCAGCCAAGATCGCGGATGGGGTGGGAATGAGCAGTTCTTC. Translated: CASSQDRGWGGNEQFF.

The chain couples TRBV6-5 to TRBJ1-1, with 7 bases that match TRBD1. Germline loops: CDR1 MNHEY, CDR2 SVGAGI. Losses at the gene ends were 2 bases for V and 6 bases for J; bases not matched to a gene: 9. The CDR3 totals 15 residues. For the CDR3, the DNA is TGTGCCAGCAGTTACGCAAGGGACAGCATCCCTGAAGCTTTCTTT. It encodes CASSYARDSIPEAFF.

V gene TRBV6-1 combines with J gene TRBJ2-7; D uncertain. V was pared by 2 bases and J by 12 bases, with 8 bases between. The CDR3 length is 10 residues. Germline V gene sequence: CDR1 MNHNS, CDR2 SASEGT. CDR3 region: CASSERRTYF. The CDR3 coding sequence is TGTGCCAGCAGTGAACGCAGGACGTACTTC.

V and J are TRBV10-3 and TRBJ2-1, with TRBD2 matching over 11 bases. The CDR3 spans 15 residues. The germline CDR1 and CDR2 sequences are ENHRY and SYGVKD. Trimming at V came to 7 bases and at J to 4 bases, leaving 6 bases not matched to a gene. CDR3 nucleotide sequence: TGTGCCATCATGGATAGCGGGGGGGAGTACAATGAGCAGTTCTTC. It translates to CAIMDSGGEYNEQFF.

A few counts support this clone. Other DNA sequences in the sample encode the same CDR3. V usage is TRBV6-5 and J usage is TRBJ1-5; the D is unclear. Trimming took 0 bases from V and 4 from J, leaving 10 bases between them. The CDR3 spans 15 residues. Germline V gene data show CDR1 as MNHEY and CDR2 as SVGAGI. CDR3 sequence (DNA): TGTGCCAGCAGTTACTCTGCGGGTTCGAATCAGCCCCAGCATTTT. Encoded protein: CASSYSAGSNQPQHF.

The chain is built from TRBV30 and TRBJ1-2; no definite D call. CDR3 size: 11 residues. Germline CDR1 GTSNPN, CDR2 SVGIG (reference sequence). The V and J ends lost 2 bases and 4 bases respectively, with 5 bases between them. The CDR3 bases are TGTGCCTGGAGTTCGCGCTATGGCTACACCTTC. This sequence encodes CAWSSRYGYTF.

The chain couples TRBV5-1 to TRBJ1-1, with no clear D. This CDR3 region has 14 residues. Germline values: CDR1 SGHRS, CDR2 YFSETQ. V shed 4 bases and J shed 6 bases, with 16 bases lying between them. CDR3 bases: TGCGCCAGCAGCCCCCGGGTCCAAGGCGCTGAAGCTTTCTTT. Residues: CASSPRVQGAEAFF.

As concerns this clone: The same CDR3 is also encoded by other DNA sequences in this sample. The chain has TRBV5-4 and TRBJ1-1, with a weak D call TRBD1 (5 bases). CDR3 size: 15 residues. V dropped 0 bases and J dropped 3 bases, with 12 bases sitting between them. Per the germline V gene, CDR1 is SGHNT and CDR2 is YYREEE (reference sequence). CDR3 bases: TGTGCCAGCAGCTTGGATGTCGGGGGGGACACTGAAGCTTTCTTT. It encodes CASSLDVGGDTEAFF. Supplemented by reference TRBV5-4 and TRBJ1-1, the full variable domain reads ETGVTQSPTHLIKTRGQQVTLRCSSQSGHNTVSWYQQALGQGPQFIFQYYREEENGRGNFPPRFSGLQFPNYSSELNVNALELDDSALYLCASSLDVGGDTEAFFGQGTRLTVV.